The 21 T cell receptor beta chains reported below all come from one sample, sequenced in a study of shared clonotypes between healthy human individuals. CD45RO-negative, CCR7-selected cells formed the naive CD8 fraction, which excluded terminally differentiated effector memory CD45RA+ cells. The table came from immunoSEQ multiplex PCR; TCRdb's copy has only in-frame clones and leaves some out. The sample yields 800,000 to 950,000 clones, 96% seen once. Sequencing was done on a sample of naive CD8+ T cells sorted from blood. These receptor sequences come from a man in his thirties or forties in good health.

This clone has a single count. CDR3: CASSIGQGLDEQYF. The DNA for the CDR3 is TGTGCCAGTAGTATAGGGCAGGGTCTCGACGAGCAGTACTTC. The rearrangement links TRBV19 to TRBJ2-7; a possible D gene is TRBD1 (5 bases). The length of the CDR3 is 14 residues. V dropped 1 base and J dropped 5 bases, with 12 bases sitting between them. CDR1 and CDR2 (germline): LNHDA, SQIVND (reference sequence). Supplemented by reference TRBV19 and TRBJ2-7, the full variable domain reads DGGITQSPKYLFRKEGQNVTLSCEQNLNHDAMYWYRQDPGQGLRLIYYSQIVNDFQKGDIAEGYSVSREKKESFPLTVTSAQKNPTAFYLCASSIGQGLDEQYFGPGTRLTVT.

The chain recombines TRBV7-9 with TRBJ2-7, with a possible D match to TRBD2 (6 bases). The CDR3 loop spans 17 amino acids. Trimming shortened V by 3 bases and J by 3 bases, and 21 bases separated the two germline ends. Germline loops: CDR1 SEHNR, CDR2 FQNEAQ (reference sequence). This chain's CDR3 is CASSLASVGRGDYEQYF. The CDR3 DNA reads TGTGCCAGCAGCTTGGCCTCAGTAGGCCGCGGGGACTACGAGCAGTACTTC.

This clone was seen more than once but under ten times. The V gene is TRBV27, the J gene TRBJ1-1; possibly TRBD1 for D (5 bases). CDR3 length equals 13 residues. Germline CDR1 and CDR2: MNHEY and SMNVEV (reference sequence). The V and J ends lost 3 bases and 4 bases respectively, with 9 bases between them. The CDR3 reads CASSLARGTEAFF. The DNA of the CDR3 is TGTGCCAGCAGTTTGGCGAGGGGCACTGAAGCTTTCTTT.

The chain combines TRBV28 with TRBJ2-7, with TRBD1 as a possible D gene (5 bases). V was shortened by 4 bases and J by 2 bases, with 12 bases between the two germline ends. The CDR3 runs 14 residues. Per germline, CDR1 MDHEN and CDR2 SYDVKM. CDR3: CASSWIRAPYEQYF. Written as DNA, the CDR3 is TGTGCCAGCAGTTGGATCAGGGCTCCCTACGAGCAGTACTTC.

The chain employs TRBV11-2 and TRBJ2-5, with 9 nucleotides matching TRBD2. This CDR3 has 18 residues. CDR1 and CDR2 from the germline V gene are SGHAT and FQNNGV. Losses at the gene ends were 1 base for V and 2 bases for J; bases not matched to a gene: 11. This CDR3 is CASSLGSGGMIPQETQYF. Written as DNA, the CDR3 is TGTGCCAGCAGCTTAGGTAGCGGGGGAATGATCCCTCAAGAGACCCAGTACTTC.

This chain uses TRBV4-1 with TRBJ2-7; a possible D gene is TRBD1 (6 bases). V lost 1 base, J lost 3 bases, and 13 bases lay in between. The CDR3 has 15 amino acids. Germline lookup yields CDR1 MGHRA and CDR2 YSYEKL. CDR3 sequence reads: CASSQVGTIDYEQYF. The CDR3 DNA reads TGCGCCAGCAGCCAAGTCGGGACAATTGACTACGAGCAGTACTTC.

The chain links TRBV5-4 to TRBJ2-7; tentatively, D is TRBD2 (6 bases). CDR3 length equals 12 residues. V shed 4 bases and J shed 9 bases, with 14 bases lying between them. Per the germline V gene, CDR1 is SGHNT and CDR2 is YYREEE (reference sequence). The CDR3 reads CASSLGTGGQYF. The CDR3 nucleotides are TGTGCCAGCAGCCTCGGGACCGGGGGGCAGTACTTC.

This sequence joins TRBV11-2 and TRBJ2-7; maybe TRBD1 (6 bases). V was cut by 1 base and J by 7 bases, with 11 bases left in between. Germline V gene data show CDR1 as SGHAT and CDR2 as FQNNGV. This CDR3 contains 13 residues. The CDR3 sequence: CASSLVGGREQYF. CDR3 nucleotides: TGTGCCAGCAGCTTAGTAGGGGGTAGGGAGCAGTACTTC. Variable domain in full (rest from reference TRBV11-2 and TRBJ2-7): EAGVAQSPRYKIIEKRQSVAFWCNPISGHATLYWYQQILGQGPKLLIQFQNNGVVDDSQLPKDRFSAERLKGVDSTLKIQPAKLEDSAVYLCASSLVGGREQYFGPGTRLTVT.

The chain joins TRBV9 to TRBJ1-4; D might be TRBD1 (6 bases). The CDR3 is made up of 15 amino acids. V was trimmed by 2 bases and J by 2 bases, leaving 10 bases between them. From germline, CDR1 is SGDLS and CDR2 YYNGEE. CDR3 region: CASSVQGSTNEKLFF. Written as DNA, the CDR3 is TGTGCCAGCAGCGTGCAGGGGTCCACTAATGAAAAACTGTTTTTT.

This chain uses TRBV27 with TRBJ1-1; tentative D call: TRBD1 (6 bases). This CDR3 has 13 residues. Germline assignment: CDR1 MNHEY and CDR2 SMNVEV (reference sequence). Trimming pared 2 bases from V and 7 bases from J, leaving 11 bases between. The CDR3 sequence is CASSLGGQSEAFF. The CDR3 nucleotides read TGTGCCAGCAGTTTAGGAGGACAGAGTGAAGCTTTCTTT.

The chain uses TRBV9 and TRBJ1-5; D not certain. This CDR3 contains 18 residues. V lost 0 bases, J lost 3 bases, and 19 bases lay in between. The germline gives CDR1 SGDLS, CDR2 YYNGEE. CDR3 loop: CASSVVGRRASDNQPQHF. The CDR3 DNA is TGTGCCAGCAGCGTAGTGGGTCGGAGGGCGTCAGACAATCAGCCCCAGCATTTT.

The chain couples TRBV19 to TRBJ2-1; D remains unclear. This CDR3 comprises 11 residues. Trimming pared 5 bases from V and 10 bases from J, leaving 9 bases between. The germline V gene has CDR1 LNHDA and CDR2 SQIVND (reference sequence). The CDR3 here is CASSSGPEQFF. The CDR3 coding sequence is TGTGCCAGTAGTTCCGGACCCGAGCAGTTCTTC.

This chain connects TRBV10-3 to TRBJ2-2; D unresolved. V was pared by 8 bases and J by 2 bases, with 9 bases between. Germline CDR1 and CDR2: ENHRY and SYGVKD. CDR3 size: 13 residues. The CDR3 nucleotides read TGTGCCATCGGCCAGAGCAACACCGGGGAGCTGTTTTTT. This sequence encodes CAIGQSNTGELFF.

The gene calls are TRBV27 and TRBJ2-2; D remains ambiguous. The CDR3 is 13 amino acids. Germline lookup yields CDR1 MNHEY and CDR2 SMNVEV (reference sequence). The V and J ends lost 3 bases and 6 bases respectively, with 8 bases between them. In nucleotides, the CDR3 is TGTGCCAGCAGTTTTATGGGTTCCGGGGAGCTGTTTTTT. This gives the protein CASSFMGSGELFF.

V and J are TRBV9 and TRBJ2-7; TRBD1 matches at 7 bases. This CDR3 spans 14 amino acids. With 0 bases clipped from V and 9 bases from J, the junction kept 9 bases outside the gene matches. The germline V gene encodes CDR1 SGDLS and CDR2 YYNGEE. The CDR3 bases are TGTGCCAGCAGCGTAGGGGGACAGACTCTGAGGCAGTACTTC. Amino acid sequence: CASSVGGQTLRQYF.

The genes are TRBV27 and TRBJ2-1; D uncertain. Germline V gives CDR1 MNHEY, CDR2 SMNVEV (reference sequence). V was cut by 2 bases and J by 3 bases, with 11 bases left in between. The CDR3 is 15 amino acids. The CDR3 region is CASSLRLSYYNEQFF. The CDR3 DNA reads TGTGCCAGCAGTTTACGACTTTCGTACTACAATGAGCAGTTCTTC.

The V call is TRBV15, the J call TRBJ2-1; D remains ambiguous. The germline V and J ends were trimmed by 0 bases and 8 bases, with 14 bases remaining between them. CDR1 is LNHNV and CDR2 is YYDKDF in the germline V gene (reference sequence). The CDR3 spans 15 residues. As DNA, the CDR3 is TGTGCCACCAGCAGAGATTTAGGAACCTTCGATGAGCAGTTCTTC. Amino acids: CATSRDLGTFDEQFF.

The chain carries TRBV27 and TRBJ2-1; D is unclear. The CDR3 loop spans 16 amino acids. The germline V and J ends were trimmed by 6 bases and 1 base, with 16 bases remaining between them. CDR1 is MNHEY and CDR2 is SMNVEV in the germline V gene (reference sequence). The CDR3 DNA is TGTGCCAGCAGACAAAGTCAAACAGTTTCCTACAATGAGCAGTTCTTC. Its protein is CASRQSQTVSYNEQFF.

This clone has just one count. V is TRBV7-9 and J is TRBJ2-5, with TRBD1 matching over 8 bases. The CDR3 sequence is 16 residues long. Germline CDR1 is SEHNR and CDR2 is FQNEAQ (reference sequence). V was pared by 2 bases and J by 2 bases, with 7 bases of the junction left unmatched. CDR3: CASSLHDRGPQETQYF. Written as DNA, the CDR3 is TGTGCCAGCAGCTTACACGACAGGGGACCACAAGAGACCCAGTACTTC.

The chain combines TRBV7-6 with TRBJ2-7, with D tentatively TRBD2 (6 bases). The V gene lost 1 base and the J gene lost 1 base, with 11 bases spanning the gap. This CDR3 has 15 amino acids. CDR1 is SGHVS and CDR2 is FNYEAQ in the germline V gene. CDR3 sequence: CASSLETSPSYEQYF. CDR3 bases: TGTGCCAGCAGCTTAGAGACTAGTCCTTCCTACGAGCAGTACTTC.

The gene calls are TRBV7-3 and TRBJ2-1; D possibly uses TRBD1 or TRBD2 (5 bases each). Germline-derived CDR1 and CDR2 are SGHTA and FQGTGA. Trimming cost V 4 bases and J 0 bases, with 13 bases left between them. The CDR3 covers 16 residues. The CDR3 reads CASSSSGAASYNEQFF. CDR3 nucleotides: TGTGCCAGCAGCTCCTCCGGGGCAGCCTCCTACAATGAGCAGTTCTTC. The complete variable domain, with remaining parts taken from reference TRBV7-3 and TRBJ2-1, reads GAGVSQTPSNKVTEKGKYVELRCDPISGHTALYWYRQSLGQGPEFLIYFQGTGAADDSGLPNDRFFAVRPEGSVSTLKIQRTERGDSAVYLCASSSSGAASYNEQFFGPGTRLTVL.